The subject of this entry is one TCR beta chain. Original processing methods: How many nucleated cells were present was estimated from reference gene primer amplification. The table came from immunoSEQ multiplex PCR; TCRdb's copy has only in-frame clones and leaves some out. From that table come the V and J calls and clone size; the DNA was used to work out D and trimming. The table lists around 200,000 clones, about 85% of them singletons. The data originate from a study of blood T cell repertoires in COVID-19. Across the study: Acute and convalescent COVID-19 specimens originated in the United States, Italy and Spain. Sources were T cells, B-cell-depleted T cells, or PBMCs; the material itself was cDNA or gDNA.

The CDR3 consists of 10 residues. V lost 10 bases and J lost 8, with 11 bases in between. In germline, CDR1 is ENHRY, CDR2 SYGVKD. The sequenced sample was peripheral blood. The chain uses TRBV10-3 and TRBJ1-2, with D perhaps matching TRBD1 (5 bases). This TCR was recovered from a woman older than 75 with acute or convalescent COVID-19. The CDR3 spells CATGGDGYTF. The CDR3 coding sequence is TGTGCCACCGGGGGAGACGGCTACACCTTC.